This entry describes one T cell receptor (beta chain). Possible read error: a much larger clone is one base away. This sample's TCRbeta library carried unique molecular identifier barcodes. TCRdb called the PCR reads again in MiXCR, with one record for every CDR3 protein. The table has hundreds of thousands of distinct CDR3 sequences, about 12% seen once. This sample was taken from a study of T-cell reconstitution after alpha-beta-depleted transplantation in children. The CDR3 covers 15 residues. Trimming removed 8 bases at V and 0 bases at J, with 14 bases between. The germline CDR1 and CDR2 sequences are MNHNS and SASEGT.

This receptor was obtained from a human donor who donated a stem cell graft to a child with acute lymphoblastic leukemia. The chain joins TRBV6-1 to TRBJ1-5; D not resolved. Sequences were derived from PBMCs from the stem cell graft donor, sampled from the stem cell graft. CDR3 amino acids: CASYNRLDSNQPQHF. DNA for the CDR3: TGTGCCAGCTATAACAGACTTGATAGCAATCAGCCCCAGCATTTT.